The 18 T cell receptor beta chains in this list originate from one sample, sequenced in a study. One entry per CDR3 protein results from TCRdb running MiXCR on the RT-PCR reads. The sample carries 550,000 to 750,000 distinct CDR3 sequences, 14% recorded once. Sequencing was carried out using memory CD4+ T cells from blood. These TCRs come from a female donor in good health, serving as a healthy control.

This clonotype was recorded a few times. The chain joins TRBV3-1 to TRBJ2-1; D not certain. The V gene lost 3 bases and the J gene lost 6 bases, with 9 bases spanning the gap. This CDR3 region has 13 residues. Germline CDR1 reads LGHDT; CDR2 reads YNNKEL (reference sequence). In DNA, the CDR3 is TGTGCCAGCAGCCAGATGGCCAGCAATGAGCAGTTCTTC. It is translated as CASSQMASNEQFF.

Regarding this clonotype: This clone may be a read error of a much larger clone one base away. CDR3 residues: CANSNGRDSPLHF. CDR3 nucleotide sequence: TGTGCCAACAGCAACGGGAGGGATTCACCCCTCCACTTT. The chain employs TRBV7-9 and TRBJ1-6; no clear D gene. Germline lookup yields CDR1 SEHNR and CDR2 FQNEAQ (reference sequence). CDR3 size: 13 residues.

This clonotype has only a few counts. This sequence joins TRBV24-1 and TRBJ2-1; D uncertain. CDR1 is KGHDR and CDR2 is SFDVKD in the germline V gene. Trimming pared 5 bases from V and 9 bases from J, leaving 10 bases between. The CDR3 totals 12 residues. The DNA for the CDR3 is TGTGCCACCAGTGGGTGGGGAAGTGAGCAGTTCTTC. The encoded protein is CATSGWGSEQFF.

The chain combines TRBV18 with TRBJ1-1; 8 nucleotides line up with TRBD1. The CDR3 has 15 residues. Germline loops: CDR1 KGHSH, CDR2 LQKENI. The ends lost 8 bases at V and 3 bases at J; junction bases unmatched: 11. CDR3 sequence reads: CASRLGQGRHTEAFF. The CDR3 DNA is TGTGCCAGCCGCTTAGGACAGGGTCGCCACACTGAAGCTTTCTTT.

In its sample, this clonotype was seen a few times. The V and J genes are TRBV20-1 and TRBJ2-7; a possible D gene is TRBD1 (6 bases). Germline loops: CDR1 DFQATT, CDR2 SNEGSKA (reference sequence). Trimming shortened V by 3 bases and J by 0 bases, and 18 bases separated the two germline ends. The CDR3 loop spans 16 amino acids. Here the CDR3 reads CSASHQDRRDSYEQYF. The CDR3 DNA reads as TGCAGTGCTAGTCACCAGGACAGAAGAGACTCCTACGAGCAGTACTTC.

This rearrangement joins TRBV4-2 to TRBJ2-1; 16 bases align to TRBD2. The CDR3 has 21 residues. Germline values: CDR1 LGHNA, CDR2 YNFKEQ. Germline trimming cut 3 bases from V and 6 bases from J; bases unmatched to any gene: 17. CDR3 sequence: CASSQEGTSGRVRAPRNEQFF. In DNA, the CDR3 is TGTGCCAGCAGCCAGGAAGGGACTAGCGGGAGGGTCAGGGCTCCTCGCAATGAGCAGTTCTTC.

This sequence joins TRBV7-2 and TRBJ1-3, with TRBD1 matching over 8 bases. V dropped 1 base and J dropped 0; count of bases not matched to a gene: 8. This CDR3 region has 18 residues. Per germline, CDR1 SGHTA and CDR2 FQGNSA. Here the CDR3 DNA reads TGTGCCAGCAGCTTAGTGCCGGGACAGGTGACCTCTGGAAACACCATATATTTT. It yields the protein CASSLVPGQVTSGNTIYF.

This clonotype was counted many times. The chain employs TRBV3-1 and TRBJ2-7; the match to TRBD1 covers 7 bases. The junction had 3 bases not matched to a gene; V was cut back by 1 base and J by 3 bases. The CDR3 runs to 14 residues. Germline values: CDR1 LGHDT, CDR2 YNNKEL (reference sequence). CDR3 residues: CASSQVQGVYEQYF. CDR3 coding DNA: TGTGCCAGCAGCCAAGTGCAGGGGGTCTACGAGCAGTACTTC.

This clonotype was detected only a few times. The gene calls are TRBV6-1 and TRBJ2-4; the D is unclear. The length of the CDR3 is 14 residues. Trimming removed 3 bases from V and 14 bases from J, with 20 bases in between. Germline V lookup: CDR1 MNHNS, CDR2 SASEGT. In DNA form, the CDR3 reads TGTGCCAGCAGTGACAGAGGTGGTGGGGAATGGGAGTACTTC. It encodes CASSDRGGGEWEYF.

This clonotype showed up many times. The chain recombines TRBV30 with TRBJ2-7; tentatively, D is TRBD1 (6 bases). Trimming took off 1 base at V and 0 bases at J, with 13 bases between the two ends. Germline loops: CDR1 GTSNPN, CDR2 SVGIG (reference sequence). This CDR3 is built from 15 residues. In DNA, the CDR3 is TGTGCCTGGAGTGAATTTAGGGACATCTCCTACGAGCAGTACTTC. Encoded protein: CAWSEFRDISYEQYF.

This clonotype was observed many times. The V gene is TRBV5-1, the J gene TRBJ1-2; no definite D call. Trimming removed 4 bases from V and 1 base from J, with 11 bases in between. This CDR3 has 14 residues. Germline loops: CDR1 SGHRS, CDR2 YFSETQ. CDR3 amino acids: CASSVTGSNYGYTF. DNA of the CDR3: TGCGCCAGCAGCGTAACCGGGAGTAACTATGGCTACACCTTC. Looking up the rest from reference TRBV5-1 and TRBJ1-2 gives the full variable domain: KAGVTQTPRYLIKTRGQQVTLSCSPISGHRSVSWYQQTPGQGLQFLFEYFSETQRNKGNFPGRFSGRQFSNSRSEMNVSTLELGDSALYLCASSVTGSNYGYTFGSGTRLTVV.

The sample holds many counts of this clonotype. The chain couples TRBV12-3 or TRBV12-4 to TRBJ2-1; no definite D call. The V gene lost 2 bases and the J gene lost 5 bases, with 10 bases spanning the gap. The length of the CDR3 is 14 residues. In nucleotides, the CDR3 is TGTGCCAGCAGTTTAAGTCCCGTTAACAATGAGCAGTTCTTC. It codes for CASSLSPVNNEQFF.

V and J are TRBV15 and TRBJ2-3; 11 nucleotides align to TRBD1. The germline V gene encodes CDR1 LNHNV and CDR2 YYDKDF (reference sequence). The trim removed 3 bases at V and 4 bases at J, leaving 6 bases unmatched. The CDR3 is 16 residues long. The CDR3: CATSSAGTGGADTQYF. CDR3 nucleotides: TGTGCCACCAGCAGCGCCGGGACAGGGGGTGCAGATACGCAGTATTTT.

Many counts were recorded for this clonotype. This chain uses TRBV12-3 or TRBV12-4 with TRBJ1-4, with 9 bases that match TRBD1. V shed 5 bases and J 5 bases; nucleotides not matched to a gene: 6. The CDR3 contains 15 residues. The CDR3 spells CASSLLQGANEKLFF. CDR3 coding DNA: TGTGCCAGCAGTCTATTACAGGGGGCAAATGAAAAACTGTTTTTT.

The chain uses TRBV10-2 and TRBJ1-1; no definite D call. Germline V gene lookup returns CDR1 WSHSY and CDR2 SAAADI. Trimming took off 2 bases at V and 1 base at J, with 8 bases between the two ends. The CDR3 has 14 amino acids. CDR3 in amino acids: CASSEVAQNTEAFF. CDR3 sequence (DNA): TGCGCCAGCAGTGAGGTGGCACAGAACACTGAAGCTTTCTTT.

CDR3: CASALDTIEKLFF. For the CDR3, the DNA is TGTGCCAGCGCCCTAGACACAATAGAAAAACTGTTTTTT. V usage is TRBV2 and J usage is TRBJ1-4; no definite D call. The V and J ends lost 8 bases and 8 bases respectively, with 15 bases between them. Germline V gene sequence: CDR1 SNHLY, CDR2 FYNNEI. The CDR3 is 13 amino acids.

The rearrangement joins TRBV20-1 to TRBJ2-7; 9 bases fit TRBD1. CDR3 length: 14 amino acids. Per the germline V gene, CDR1 is DFQATT and CDR2 is SNEGSKA (reference sequence). V shed 2 bases, J shed 5 bases, and the junction held 7 bases outside the gene matches. The CDR3, as DNA: TGCAGTGCTAGACCGGGACAGGGAGGCCACGAGCAGTACTTC. It codes for CSARPGQGGHEQYF.

This clonotype turned up a few times. CDR3 protein: CASSQGGTGTYEQYF. DNA of the CDR3: TGCGCCAGCAGCCAAGGGGGGACAGGGACCTACGAGCAGTACTTC. The V gene is TRBV5-1, the J gene TRBJ2-7; 9 nucleotides align to TRBD1. Germline V lookup: CDR1 SGHRS, CDR2 YFSETQ. The CDR3 loop spans 15 amino acids. The trim removed 4 bases at V and 2 bases at J, leaving 7 bases unmatched. Full variable domain (rest looked up from reference TRBV5-1 and TRBJ2-7): KAGVTQTPRYLIKTRGQQVTLSCSPISGHRSVSWYQQTPGQGLQFLFEYFSETQRNKGNFPGRFSGRQFSNSRSEMNVSTLELGDSALYLCASSQGGTGTYEQYFGPGTRLTVT.